This T cell receptor beta chain derives from a study of shared clonotypes between healthy human individuals. The CDR3 is 14 residues long. CDR1 and CDR2 (germline): MGHDK, SYGVNS. V was trimmed by 2 bases and J by 7 bases, leaving 14 bases between them. TCRdb's copy holds only in-frame clones and misses some; the assay was immunoSEQ multiplex PCR. The data contain 1.4 million to 1.5 million clones, about 96% of them singletons. Sequenced material: naive CD4+ T cells sorted from blood. Documented subset: CD45RA+ positively selected. The V call is TRBV25-1, the J call TRBJ1-2; D not resolved. The receptor was isolated from a man in his thirties or forties in good health. The CDR3 nucleotides are TGTGCCAGCAGTGAACTCGGGATGTTTGGTGGCTACACCTTC. It specifies CASSELGMFGGYTF.